This passage covers 17 T cell receptor beta chains from one sample sequenced in a study of blood T cell repertoires in COVID-19. Some clones are missing from TCRdb's copy, which holds only in-frame ones; the method was immunoSEQ multiplex PCR. The sample yields 130,000 to 150,000 clones, approximately 87% seen once. The source material was peripheral blood. These receptors came from a woman in her thirties or forties with acute or convalescent COVID-19.

This sequence joins TRBV28 and TRBJ1-1; TRBD1 might be the D (5 bases). In germline, CDR1 is MDHEN, CDR2 SYDVKM. CDR3 length: 14 amino acids. V was trimmed by 2 bases and J by 4 bases, leaving 11 bases between them. CDR3 coding DNA: TGTGCCAGCAGTTTAGGGGGGGTTGTCACTGAAGCTTTCTTT. Its translation: CASSLGGVVTEAFF.

The CDR3 reads CASSPRVCSYEQYF. CDR3 DNA sequence: TGTGCCAGCAGCCCGAGGGTCTGCTCCTACGAGCAGTACTTC. The chain combines TRBV3-1 (or the pseudogene TRBV3-2) with TRBJ2-7; weak D call: TRBD2 (5 bases). There are 14 residues in the CDR3. The germline gives CDR1 LGHDT, CDR2 YNNKEL (reference sequence). V was pared by 4 bases and J by 0 bases, with 10 bases between.

The chain combines TRBV5-8 with TRBJ2-2, with 8 nucleotides matching TRBD2. The CDR3 covers 15 residues. V lost 4 bases, J lost 3 bases, and 5 bases stayed unmatched. Germline V lookup: CDR1 SGHTS, CDR2 YDEGEE. Here the CDR3 DNA reads TGTGCCAGCAGCCTCTGGACTAGCTACACCGGGGAGCTGTTTTTT. Residues: CASSLWTSYTGELFF.

The CDR3 DNA is TGCAGTCCCAGGGTCGGCGAAAAACTGTTTTTT. This encodes CSPRVGEKLFF. The chain is built from TRBV20-1 and TRBJ1-4, with D perhaps TRBD1 (5 bases). Trimming stripped 8 bases from V and 8 bases from J, with 12 bases between. Germline CDR1 DFQATT, CDR2 SNEGSKA (reference sequence). The CDR3 runs to 11 residues.

A note on this clone: Its ends do not fully match the called genes, so a read error is possible. J is TRBJ2-2 and V is TRBV19; D unclear. The CDR3 spans 14 residues. Germline V gives CDR1 LNHDA, CDR2 SQIVND (reference sequence). CDR3: CASSISISTGELFF. CDR3 bases: TGTGCCAGCAGTATAAGTATCAGCACCGGGGAGCTGTTTTTT.

The CDR3 here is CASSLYPSSNSPLHF. CDR3 DNA: TGTGCCAGCAGTTTATACCCCTCCAGTAATTCACCCCTCCACTTT. The chain joins TRBV28 to TRBJ1-6; D is unresolved. The germline V gene encodes CDR1 MDHEN and CDR2 SYDVKM. CDR3 length: 15 residues. Trimming removed 1 base from V and 6 bases from J, with 10 bases in between.

V and J are TRBV28 and TRBJ2-3; D is unclear. CDR3 length equals 14 residues. Germline V CDR1 and CDR2: MDHEN, SYDVKM. Deletions cut 2 bases from V and 0 bases from J, with 6 bases between. The CDR3 reads CASSLALSTDTQYF. CDR3 nucleotides: TGTGCCAGCAGTTTAGCGTTGAGCACAGATACGCAGTATTTT.

The genes are TRBV19 and TRBJ1-5; D may be TRBD1 (6 bases). Germline CDR1 is LNHDA and CDR2 is SQIVND (reference sequence). The length of the CDR3 is 12 residues. Trimming removed 6 bases from V and 6 bases from J, with 9 bases in between. CDR3 nucleotide sequence: TGTGCCAGTAGGGGGGGGCTTCAGCCCCAGCATTTT. It translates to CASRGGLQPQHF.

This rearrangement joins TRBV6-6 to TRBJ1-5, with D possibly TRBD1 on 5 matching bases. Germline assignment: CDR1 MNHNY and CDR2 SVGAGI (reference sequence). The CDR3 contains 13 residues. V lost 4 bases and J 5 bases, leaving 9 bases between the germline ends. This chain's CDR3 is CASSFTGDQPQHF. The CDR3 DNA follows: TGTGCCAGCAGTTTTACAGGCGATCAGCCCCAGCATTTT.

This sequence joins TRBV27 and TRBJ1-2; TRBD1 aligns across 7 bases. Germline CDR1 MNHEY, CDR2 SMNVEV (reference sequence). CDR3 size: 14 residues. Trimming removed 6 bases from V and 1 base from J; junction bases left unmatched: 5. This CDR3 is CASSNRQGNYGYTF. The CDR3 nucleotides read TGTGCCAGCAGCAACAGACAGGGTAACTATGGCTACACCTTC.

The chain couples TRBV7-2 to TRBJ2-7; a weak D match, TRBD1 (5 bases). The germline gives CDR1 SGHTA, CDR2 FQGNSA. This CDR3 spans 14 amino acids. V lost 0 bases to trimming and J lost 0 bases, with 6 bases between them. The CDR3 coding sequence is TGTGCCAGCAGCTTAGCGGGGCACTCCTACGAGCAGTACTTC. As protein: CASSLAGHSYEQYF.

CDR3 protein: CASSLAGGYQETQYF. CDR3 in DNA: TGTGCCAGCAGCTTAGCGGGGGGGTACCAAGAGACCCAGTACTTC. The V and J genes are TRBV7-3 and TRBJ2-5, with 9 bases aligning to TRBD2. The CDR3 sequence is 15 residues long. V trimming: 2 bases; J trimming: 0 bases; junction bases outside the gene matches: 1. The germline V gene encodes CDR1 SGHTA and CDR2 FQGTGA.

The chain couples TRBV27 to TRBJ2-2, with D unresolved. CDR1 and CDR2 (germline): MNHEY, SMNVEV (reference sequence). The CDR3 runs 11 residues. Trimming took 7 bases from V and 4 from J, leaving 4 bases between them. The CDR3 reads CASTSTGELFF. The DNA of the CDR3 is TGTGCCAGCACCAGCACCGGGGAGCTGTTTTTT.

The rearrangement joins TRBV7-8 to TRBJ2-6, with 12 bases that match TRBD2. J was trimmed by 0 bases and V by 5 bases; bases with no gene match: 23. This CDR3 is built from 24 residues. The germline V gene has CDR1 SGHVS and CDR2 FQNEAQ. The CDR3 reads CASSPQVRASGRALPNSGANVLTF. The CDR3 DNA sequence: TGTGCCAGCAGCCCGCAGGTGCGGGCTAGCGGGAGGGCCCTACCGAACTCTGGGGCCAACGTCCTGACTTTC.

This clone has just one count. V and J are TRBV28 and TRBJ1-2, with TRBD1 matching over 11 bases. V was pared by 2 bases and J by 4 bases, with 3 bases of the junction left unmatched. Per germline, CDR1 MDHEN and CDR2 SYDVKM. The CDR3 loop spans 15 amino acids. CDR3 coding DNA: TGTGCCAGCAGTTTAGGGACAGGGGGTCGCTATGGCTACACCTTC. Protein sequence: CASSLGTGGRYGYTF.

This chain uses TRBV29-1 with TRBJ1-2, with TRBD1 identical over 11 bases. The V gene end was trimmed by 6 bases and the J gene end by 4 bases; junction bases not matched to a gene: 13. This CDR3 has 16 residues. In germline, CDR1 is SQVTM, CDR2 ANQGSEA. CDR3: CSVVPGQGERRYGYTF. CDR3 sequence (DNA): TGCAGCGTCGTCCCGGGACAGGGGGAGCGACGCTATGGCTACACCTTC.

The V and J genes are TRBV27 and TRBJ2-1; 9 nucleotides align to TRBD2. The CDR3 covers 16 residues. V was pared by 4 bases and J by 3 bases, with 7 bases of the junction left unmatched. Germline CDR1 and CDR2: MNHEY and SMNVEV (reference sequence). The CDR3 DNA sequence: TGTGCCAGCAGTTCAGGGACTAGCTTGGACTACAATGAGCAGTTCTTC. This translates into CASSSGTSLDYNEQFF.